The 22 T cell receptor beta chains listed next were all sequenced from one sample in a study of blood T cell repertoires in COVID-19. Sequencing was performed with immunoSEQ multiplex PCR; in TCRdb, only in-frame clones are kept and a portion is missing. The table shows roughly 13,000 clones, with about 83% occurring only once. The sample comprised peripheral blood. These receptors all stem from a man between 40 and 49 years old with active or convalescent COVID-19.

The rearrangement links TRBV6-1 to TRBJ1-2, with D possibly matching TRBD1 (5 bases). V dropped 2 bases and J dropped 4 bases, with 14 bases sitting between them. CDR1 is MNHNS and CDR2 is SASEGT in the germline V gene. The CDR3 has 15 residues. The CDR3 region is CASSEIVGGFYGYTF. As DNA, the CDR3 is TGTGCCAGCAGTGAAATCGTCGGGGGGTTCTATGGCTACACCTTC.

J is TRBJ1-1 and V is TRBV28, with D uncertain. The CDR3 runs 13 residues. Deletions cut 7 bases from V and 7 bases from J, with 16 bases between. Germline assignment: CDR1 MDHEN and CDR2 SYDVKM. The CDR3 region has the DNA TGTGCCAGCACCCTTGGTCGACGGGGTGAAGCTTTCTTT. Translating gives CASTLGRRGEAFF.

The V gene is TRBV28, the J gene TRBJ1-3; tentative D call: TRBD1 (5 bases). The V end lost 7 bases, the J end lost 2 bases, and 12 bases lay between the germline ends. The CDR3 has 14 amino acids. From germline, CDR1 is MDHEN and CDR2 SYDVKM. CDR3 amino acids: CASNPAGTGNTIYF. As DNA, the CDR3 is TGTGCCAGCAACCCCGCAGGGACTGGAAACACCATATATTTT.

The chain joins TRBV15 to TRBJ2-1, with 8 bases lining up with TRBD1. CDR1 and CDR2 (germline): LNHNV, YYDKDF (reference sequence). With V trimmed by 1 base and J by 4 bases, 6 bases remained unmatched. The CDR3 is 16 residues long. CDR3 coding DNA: TGTGCCACCAGCAGAGGCCCCGGGACAGGTTACAATGAGCAGTTCTTC. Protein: CATSRGPGTGYNEQFF.

The CDR3 region has the DNA TGTGCCAGCAGCCCCGGGACAGACCACGGCTATGGCTACACCTTC. Its protein product is CASSPGTDHGYGYTF. The chain recombines TRBV5-4 with TRBJ1-2; 7 nucleotides match TRBD1. V was clipped by 4 bases and J by 4 bases; unmatched bases: 10. Germline CDR1 is SGHNT and CDR2 is YYREEE (reference sequence). The CDR3 is 15 amino acids. Complete variable domain (other parts from reference TRBV5-4 and TRBJ1-2): ETGVTQSPTHLIKTRGQQVTLRCSSQSGHNTVSWYQQALGQGPQFIFQYYREEENGRGNFPPRFSGLQFPNYSSELNVNALELDDSALYLCASSPGTDHGYGYTFGSGTRLTVV.

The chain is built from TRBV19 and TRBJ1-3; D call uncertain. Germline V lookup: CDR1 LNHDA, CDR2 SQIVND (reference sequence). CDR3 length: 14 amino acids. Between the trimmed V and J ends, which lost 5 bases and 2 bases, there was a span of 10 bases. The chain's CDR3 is CASSSWRAGNTIYF. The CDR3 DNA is TGTGCCAGTAGTTCGTGGAGGGCTGGAAACACCATATATTTT.

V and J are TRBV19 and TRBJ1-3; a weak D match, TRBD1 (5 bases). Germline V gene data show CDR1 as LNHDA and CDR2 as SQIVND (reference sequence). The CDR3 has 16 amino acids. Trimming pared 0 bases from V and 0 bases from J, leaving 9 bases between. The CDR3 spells CASSIDRARSGNTIYF. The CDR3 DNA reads TGTGCCAGTAGTATAGACAGGGCCCGCTCTGGAAACACCATATATTTT.

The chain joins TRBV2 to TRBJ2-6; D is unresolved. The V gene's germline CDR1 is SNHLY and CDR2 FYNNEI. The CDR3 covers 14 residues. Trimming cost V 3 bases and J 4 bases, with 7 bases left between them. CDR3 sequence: CASSDSTGANVLTF. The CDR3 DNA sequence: TGTGCCAGCAGTGACTCGACAGGGGCCAACGTCCTGACTTTC.

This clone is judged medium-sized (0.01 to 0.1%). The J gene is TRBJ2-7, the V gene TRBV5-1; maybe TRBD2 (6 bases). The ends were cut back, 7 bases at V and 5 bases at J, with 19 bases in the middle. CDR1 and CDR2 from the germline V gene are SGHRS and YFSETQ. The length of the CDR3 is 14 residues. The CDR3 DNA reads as TGCGCCAGCTCCGAGGGGAGCGGGCCCCACGAGCAGTACTTC. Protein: CASSEGSGPHEQYF. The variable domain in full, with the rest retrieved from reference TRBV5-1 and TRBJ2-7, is KAGVTQTPRYLIKTRGQQVTLSCSPISGHRSVSWYQQTPGQGLQFLFEYFSETQRNKGNFPGRFSGRQFSNSRSEMNVSTLELGDSALYLCASSEGSGPHEQYFGPGTRLTVT.

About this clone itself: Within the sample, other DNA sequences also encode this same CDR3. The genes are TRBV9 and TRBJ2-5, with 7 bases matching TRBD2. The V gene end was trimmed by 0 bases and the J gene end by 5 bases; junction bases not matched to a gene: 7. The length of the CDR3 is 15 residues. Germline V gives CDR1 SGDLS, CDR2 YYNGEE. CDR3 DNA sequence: TGTGCCAGCAGCGTAGGGCTCATGGGGGGGGAGACCCAGTACTTC. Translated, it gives CASSVGLMGGETQYF.

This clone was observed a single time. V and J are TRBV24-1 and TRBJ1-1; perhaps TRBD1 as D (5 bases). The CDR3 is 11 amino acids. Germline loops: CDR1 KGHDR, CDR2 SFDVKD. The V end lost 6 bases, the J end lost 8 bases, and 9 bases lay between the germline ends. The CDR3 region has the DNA TGTGCCACCAGTTCCGACAGCGAAGCTTTCTTT. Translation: CATSSDSEAFF.

This CDR3 reads CASSIGGTGGIPQHF. The CDR3 DNA follows: TGTGCCAGTAGTATAGGGGGGACAGGGGGCATTCCCCAGCATTTT. The chain employs TRBV19 and TRBJ1-5, with 12 bases that match TRBD1. The CDR3 spans 15 residues. Germline V CDR1 and CDR2: LNHDA, SQIVND (reference sequence). V lost 1 base and J lost 10; bases outside the gene matches: 5. The variable domain in full, completed from reference TRBV19 and TRBJ1-5, reads DGGITQSPKYLFRKEGQNVTLSCEQNLNHDAMYWYRQDPGQGLRLIYYSQIVNDFQKGDIAEGYSVSREKKESFPLTVTSAQKNPTAFYLCASSIGGTGGIPQHFGDGTRLSIL.

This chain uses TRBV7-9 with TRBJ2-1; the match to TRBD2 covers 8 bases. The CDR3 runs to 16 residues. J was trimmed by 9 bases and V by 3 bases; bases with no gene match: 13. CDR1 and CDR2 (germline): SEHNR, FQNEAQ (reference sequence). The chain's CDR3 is CASSLSSQRGYGEQFF. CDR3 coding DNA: TGTGCCAGCAGCTTGAGCTCTCAGCGGGGGTATGGTGAGCAGTTCTTC.

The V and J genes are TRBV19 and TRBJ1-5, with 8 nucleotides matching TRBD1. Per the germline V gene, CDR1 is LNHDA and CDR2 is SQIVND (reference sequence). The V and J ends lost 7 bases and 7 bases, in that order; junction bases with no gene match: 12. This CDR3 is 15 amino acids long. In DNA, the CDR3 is TGTGCCAGTACCCCCGACAGGGGAACTCGGCAGCCCCAGCATTTT. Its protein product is CASTPDRGTRQPQHF.

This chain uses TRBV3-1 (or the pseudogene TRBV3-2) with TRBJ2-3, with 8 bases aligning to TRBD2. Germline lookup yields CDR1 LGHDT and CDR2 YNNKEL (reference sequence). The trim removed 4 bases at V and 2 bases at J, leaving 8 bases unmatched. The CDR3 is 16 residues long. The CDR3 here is CASSPGRGTSTDTQYF. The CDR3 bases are TGTGCCAGCAGCCCCGGGAGGGGGACCTCCACAGATACGCAGTATTTT.

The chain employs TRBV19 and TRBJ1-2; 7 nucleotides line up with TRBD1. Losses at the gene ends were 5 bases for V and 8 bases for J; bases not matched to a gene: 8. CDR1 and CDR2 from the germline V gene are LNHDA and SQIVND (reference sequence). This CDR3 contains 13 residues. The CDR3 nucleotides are TGTGCCAGTAGTCCGCCGGACAGGCCCGGCTACACCTTC. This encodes CASSPPDRPGYTF.

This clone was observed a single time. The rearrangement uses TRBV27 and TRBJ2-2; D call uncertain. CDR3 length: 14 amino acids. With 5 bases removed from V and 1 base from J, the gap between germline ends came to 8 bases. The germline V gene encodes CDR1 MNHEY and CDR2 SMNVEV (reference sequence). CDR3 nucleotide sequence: TGTGCCAGCAGTCAACAGTGGAACACCGGGGAGCTGTTTTTT. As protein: CASSQQWNTGELFF.

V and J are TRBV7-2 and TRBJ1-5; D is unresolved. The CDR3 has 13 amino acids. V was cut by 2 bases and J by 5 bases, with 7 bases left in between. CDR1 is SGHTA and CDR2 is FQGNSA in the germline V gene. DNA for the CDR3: TGTGCCAGCAGCTTATCGAGGGATCAGCCCCAGCATTTT. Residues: CASSLSRDQPQHF.

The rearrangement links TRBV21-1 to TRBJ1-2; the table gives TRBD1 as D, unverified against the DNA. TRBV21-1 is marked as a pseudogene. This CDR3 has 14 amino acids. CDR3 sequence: CASSFISPNYGYTF. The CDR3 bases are TGTGCCAGCAGCTTCATCAGTCCCAACTATGGCTACACCTTC.

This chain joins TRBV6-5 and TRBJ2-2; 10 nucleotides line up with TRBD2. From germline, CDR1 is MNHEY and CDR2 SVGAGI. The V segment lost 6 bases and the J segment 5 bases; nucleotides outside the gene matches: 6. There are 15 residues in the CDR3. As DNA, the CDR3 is TGTGCCAGCAGAGTTAGCGGGAGGTTTACCGGGGAGCTGTTTTTT. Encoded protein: CASRVSGRFTGELFF.

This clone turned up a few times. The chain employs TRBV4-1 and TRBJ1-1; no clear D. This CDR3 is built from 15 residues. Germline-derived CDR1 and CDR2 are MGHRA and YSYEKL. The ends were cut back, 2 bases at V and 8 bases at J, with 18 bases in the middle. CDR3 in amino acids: CASSQIARTATEAFF. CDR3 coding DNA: TGCGCCAGCAGCCAAATAGCGCGGACTGCCACGGAAGCTTTCTTT.

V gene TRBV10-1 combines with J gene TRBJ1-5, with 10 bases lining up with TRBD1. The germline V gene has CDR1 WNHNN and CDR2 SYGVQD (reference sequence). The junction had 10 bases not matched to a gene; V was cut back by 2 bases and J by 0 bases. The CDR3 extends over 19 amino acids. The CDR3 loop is CASSEEVDRGRISNQPQHF. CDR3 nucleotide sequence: TGCGCCAGCAGTGAGGAGGTGGACAGGGGGAGAATTAGCAATCAGCCCCAGCATTTT.